This T cell receptor (beta chain) came from a study of vaccination and CD4 T cells after COVID-19. In the study overall: Two-dose vaccination with either BNT162b2 or mRNA-1273 was given to participants.

Cultured CD4+ T cell DNA underwent sequencing with the Oncomine TCR Beta short-read assay. Cultured CD4+ T cells yielded the extracted genomic DNA. MiXCR, run by TCRdb on the PCR reads, gives a single entry per CDR3 protein. The top ten clones hold approximately 14% of a sample with some 7,800 distinct CDR3 sequences, roughly 29% of them seen once. As for treatment: approximately 11-day PBMC culture with coronavirus spike peptide pools or control peptides (ViraFEST assay). From the unexposed donor, CD4+ T cells were collected ahead of the COVID-19 pandemic (2011-2018). Expanded clonotypes were found by TCR sequencing after peptide-pool stimulation (ViraFEST). Wells contained 2 million or so PBMCs each, and these were cultured with 8 to 10 IU/ml IL-2 and around 10 ug/ml peptide pools. The sample holds a few counts of this clonotype. The antigen is undetermined. The germline gives CDR1 SGHTA, CDR2 FQGNSA. Trimming at V came to 0 bases and at J to 5 bases, leaving 9 bases not matched to a gene. The CDR3 is 16 amino acids.

The sequencing sample was made of CD4+ T cells from blood, cultured in vitro. The TCR sequence derives from a human donor in good health. The genes are TRBV7-2 and TRBJ2-5, with 7 nucleotides matching TRBD1. The CDR3 DNA follows: TGTGCCAGCAGCTTAGCTTCGCAGGGGGTGGGGGAGACCCAGTACTTC. This sequence encodes CASSLASQGVGETQYF.